Each of the 4 T cell receptor beta chains below was sequenced from the same sample in a study of human T cells and chemical hapten exposure. The time point denotes: patch test 2, 6 weeks after DPC sensitization. Treatment specified: therapeutic diphenylcyclopropenone sensitization with weekly scalp DPC. A single record per CDR3 protein comes from TCRdb applying MiXCR to the RACE reads. The table includes 84,000 or so distinct CDR3 sequences, 9.5% to 13% detected once. The sample consisted of whole blood, taken in connection with sensitization to the hapten diphenylcyclopropenone (DPC). These receptors were obtained from a woman under 40 with alopecia areata. Some clones in this sample may be carry-over from other donors' samples.

V usage is TRBV5-1 and J usage is TRBJ1-1, with 9 positions matching TRBD1. This CDR3 has 16 amino acids. CDR1 is SGHRS, CDR2 YFSETQ, per germline. After removal of 1 base from V and 2 bases from J, the junction contained 6 bases not matched to a gene. CDR3 protein: CASSLLGQGPNTEAFF. For the CDR3, the DNA is TGCGCCAGCAGCTTGTTGGGACAGGGTCCCAACACTGAAGCTTTCTTT.

This clonotype was seen many times. The chain employs TRBV4-3 and TRBJ2-7, with 11 bases fitting TRBD2. Trimming cost V 4 bases and J 4 bases; bases outside gene matches: 6. There are 15 residues in the CDR3. The germline V gene has CDR1 LGHNA and CDR2 YSLEER. CDR3 DNA: TGCGCCAGCAGCCGCACTAGCGGGAGCGGGTACGAGCAGTACTTC. Amino acids: CASSRTSGSGYEQYF.

This clonotype occurred many times. The rearrangement joins TRBV29-1 to TRBJ2-1; 8 bases fit TRBD2. CDR1 is SQVTM and CDR2 is ANQGSEA in the germline V gene. The CDR3 runs to 14 residues. V trimming: 3 bases; J trimming: 8 bases; junction bases outside the gene matches: 9. CDR3 bases: TGCAGCGTTGATGCGTGGCGGGGGGTGGATGAGCAGTTCTTC. This codes for CSVDAWRGVDEQFF.

This clonotype turned up a few times. The rearrangement links TRBV20-1 to TRBJ2-1; no definite D call. The V and J ends lost 7 bases and 2 bases respectively, with 15 bases between them. Germline CDR1 DFQATT, CDR2 SNEGSKA (reference sequence). The CDR3 is 14 residues long. DNA for the CDR3: TGCAGTGTAAGAGGCGCCGATACCTACAATGAGCAGTTCTTC. Translation gives CSVRGADTYNEQFF.